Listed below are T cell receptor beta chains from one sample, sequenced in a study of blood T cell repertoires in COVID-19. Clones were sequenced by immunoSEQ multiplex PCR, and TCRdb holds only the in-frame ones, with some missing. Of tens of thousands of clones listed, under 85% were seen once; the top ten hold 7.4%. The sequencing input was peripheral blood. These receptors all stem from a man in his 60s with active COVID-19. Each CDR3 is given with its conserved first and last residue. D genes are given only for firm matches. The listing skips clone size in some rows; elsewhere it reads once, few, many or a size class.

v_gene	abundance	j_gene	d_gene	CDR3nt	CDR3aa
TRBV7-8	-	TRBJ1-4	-	TGTGCCAGCAGCTTATACCGGACAGTGGGTGAAAAACTGTTTTTT	CASSLYRTVGEKLFF
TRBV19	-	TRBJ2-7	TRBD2	TGTGCCAGTAGTGCCACGGGGAGGGTCTTCTCCTACGAGCAGTACTTC	CASSATGRVFSYEQYF
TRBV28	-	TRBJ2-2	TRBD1	TGTGCCACCCTGCCGGACAGGGGGTGGATGGCCGGGGAGCTGTTTTTT	CATLPDRGWMAGELFF
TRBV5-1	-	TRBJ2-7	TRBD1	TGCGCCAGCAGCTTGGCGACAGGGGCCTACGAGCAGTACTTC	CASSLATGAYEQYF
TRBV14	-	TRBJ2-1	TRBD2	TGTGCCAGCAGCCAAGATAAGGGCGGGAGCTACAATGAGCAGTTCTTC	CASSQDKGGSYNEQFF
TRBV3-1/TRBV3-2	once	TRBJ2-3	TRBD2	TGTGCCAGCAGCCAAACGGGACTAGCCTATGACACAGATACGCAGTATTTT	CASSQTGLAYDTDTQYF
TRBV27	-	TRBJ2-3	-	TGTGCCAGCAGTTACTCCCAAGATACGCAGTATTTT	CASSYSQDTQYF
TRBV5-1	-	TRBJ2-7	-	TGCGCCAGCAGCTCGGGTCAGTCCTACGAGCAGTACTTC	CASSSGQSYEQYF
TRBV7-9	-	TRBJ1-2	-	TGTGCCAGCAGCTCCGATAGCATCCTAAACTATGGCTACACCTTC	CASSSDSILNYGYTF
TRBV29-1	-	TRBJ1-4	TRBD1	TGCAGCGTCGGACAGGGGGAGGAACTGTTTTTT	CSVGQGEELFF
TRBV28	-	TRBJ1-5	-	TGTGCCAGCAGTTTCGCGGGAGGGAGCAATCAGCCCCAGCATTTT	CASSFAGGSNQPQHF
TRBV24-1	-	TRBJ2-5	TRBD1	TGTGCCACCAGTGATTCCGGGACAGGGGACGGGGAGACCCAGTACTTC	CATSDSGTGDGETQYF